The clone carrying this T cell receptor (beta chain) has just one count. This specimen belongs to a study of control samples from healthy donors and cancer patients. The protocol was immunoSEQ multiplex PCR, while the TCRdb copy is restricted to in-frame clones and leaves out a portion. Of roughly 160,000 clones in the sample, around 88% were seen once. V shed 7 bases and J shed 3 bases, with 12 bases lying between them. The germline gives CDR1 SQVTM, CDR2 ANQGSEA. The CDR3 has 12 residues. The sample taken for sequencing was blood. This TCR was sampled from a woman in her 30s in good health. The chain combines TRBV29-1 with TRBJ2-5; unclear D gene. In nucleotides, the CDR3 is TGCAGCGCCCGTCTGGCCAAAGAGACCCAGTACTTC. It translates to CSARLAKETQYF.